Below are 25 T cell receptor beta chains sequenced from a single sample in a study of T cell changes during pregnancy in multiple sclerosis. Clones were read by immunoSEQ multiplex PCR, and TCRdb kept only the in-frame ones, dropping some. The table records about 55,000 clones, approximately 94% of them present only once. The sample here was CD8+ T cells from peripheral blood mononuclear cells, taken in the third trimester of pregnancy. The source of these receptors is a female donor with multiple sclerosis, enrolled in a pregnancy study.

The V call is TRBV5-1, the J call TRBJ2-7; no clear D gene. The length of the CDR3 is 13 residues. V shed 0 bases and J shed 4 bases, with 8 bases lying between them. Germline-derived CDR1 and CDR2 are SGHRS and YFSETQ. CDR3 region: CASSLVGQYEQYF. In DNA form, the CDR3 reads TGCGCCAGCAGCTTGGTGGGCCAGTACGAGCAGTACTTC.

The CDR3 reads CASSLDGTGEFYGYTF. CDR3 sequence (DNA): TGTGCCAGCAGCTTAGACGGGACAGGGGAATTCTATGGCTACACCTTC. This rearrangement joins TRBV13 to TRBJ1-2; 10 bases align to TRBD1. CDR1 PRHDT and CDR2 FYEKMQ come from the germline V gene (reference sequence). CDR3 length: 16 amino acids. V trimming: 1 base; J trimming: 4 bases; junction bases outside the gene matches: 6.

V usage is TRBV5-1 and J usage is TRBJ2-7; a possible D gene is TRBD1 (5 bases). Trimming pared 4 bases from V and 3 bases from J, leaving 11 bases between. The CDR3 extends over 13 amino acids. CDR1 is SGHRS and CDR2 is YFSETQ in the germline V gene. The CDR3 DNA reads as TGCGCCAGCAGCCTTGATCAGGGCTACGAGCAGTACTTC. Translating it yields CASSLDQGYEQYF. Using reference TRBV5-1 and TRBJ2-7 for the parts outside the CDR3, the full variable domain is KAGVTQTPRYLIKTRGQQVTLSCSPISGHRSVSWYQQTPGQGLQFLFEYFSETQRNKGNFPGRFSGRQFSNSRSEMNVSTLELGDSALYLCASSLDQGYEQYFGPGTRLTVT.

J is TRBJ2-2 and V is TRBV28; possibly TRBD1 for D (5 bases). Between the trimmed V and J ends, which lost 5 bases and 0 bases, there was a span of 16 bases. This CDR3 is 17 amino acids long. Looked up from germline, CDR1 is MDHEN and CDR2 is SYDVKM. The CDR3 DNA is TGTGCCAGCAGTCCCGTGGTACAGGCAACGAACACCGGGGAGCTGTTTTTT. It codes for CASSPVVQATNTGELFF.

For the CDR3, the DNA is TGCGCCAGCAGCTTCTGGGACAGGGTGTCGAACACCGGGGAGCTGTTTTTT. It is translated as CASSFWDRVSNTGELFF. The V gene is TRBV5-1, the J gene TRBJ2-2, with 9 bases identical to TRBD1. The germline gives CDR1 SGHRS, CDR2 YFSETQ. The ends lost 2 bases at V and 0 bases at J; junction bases unmatched: 5. CDR3 length equals 17 residues.

The chain links TRBV5-1 to TRBJ1-2, with D unclear. Germline lookup yields CDR1 SGHRS and CDR2 YFSETQ. V gave up 0 bases and J gave up 5 bases, with 14 bases separating them. The CDR3 spans 15 residues. The CDR3 loop reads CASSLAAPGGYGYTF. CDR3 in DNA: TGCGCCAGCAGCTTGGCGGCCCCCGGCGGGTATGGCTACACCTTC.

This sequence joins TRBV30 and TRBJ1-4, with 9 bases fitting TRBD1. This CDR3 is 17 amino acids long. Germline V CDR1 and CDR2: GTSNPN, SVGIG (reference sequence). Here the CDR3 reads CVSRRDRAESSNEKLFF. CDR3 nucleotides: TGTGTCTCCCGCCGGGACAGGGCGGAAAGCTCTAATGAAAAACTGTTTTTT.

V is TRBV27 and J is TRBJ2-6; 10 bases map to TRBD2. V lost 3 bases, J lost 0 bases, and 8 bases stayed unmatched. Looked up from germline, CDR1 is MNHEY and CDR2 is SMNVEV (reference sequence). CDR3 size: 19 residues. Here the CDR3 DNA reads TGTGCCAGCAGTTTTGGACTAGCGGCGATTAGCTCTGGGGCCAACGTCCTGACTTTC. Encoded protein: CASSFGLAAISSGANVLTF.

The rearrangement joins TRBV27 to TRBJ1-1; tentative D call: TRBD1 (5 bases). The V end was cut by 0 bases, the J end by 6 bases, with 8 bases between. Germline V gene lookup returns CDR1 MNHEY and CDR2 SMNVEV (reference sequence). This CDR3 contains 13 residues. The CDR3 spells CASSLSARAEAFF. The CDR3 bases are TGTGCCAGCAGTTTATCGGCCAGGGCTGAAGCTTTCTTT.

The chain couples TRBV7-2 to TRBJ2-5, with D possibly being TRBD2 (7 bases). The CDR3 loop spans 15 amino acids. Trimming shortened V by 5 bases and J by 2 bases, and 15 bases separated the two germline ends. CDR1 and CDR2 (germline): SGHTA, FQGNSA. The CDR3 DNA sequence: TGTGCCAGCAGCCGGCAAGAGGGGGGGCAAGAGACCCAGTACTTC. Its translation is CASSRQEGGQETQYF.

In its sample, this clone was seen once. J is TRBJ1-5 and V is TRBV6-5; the D gene is possibly TRBD1 (6 bases). Germline lookup yields CDR1 MNHEY and CDR2 SVGAGI. This CDR3 is built from 14 residues. The V end was cut by 6 bases, the J end by 14 bases, with 23 bases between. CDR3 sequence: CASSKPGQNPVKHF. CDR3 in DNA: TGTGCCAGCAGCAAGCCGGGACAAAACCCTGTAAAGCATTTT.

This chain links TRBV27 with TRBJ1-5, with 9 bases lining up with TRBD1. V lost 5 bases, J lost 4 bases, and 6 bases stayed unmatched. Per germline, CDR1 MNHEY and CDR2 SMNVEV (reference sequence). This CDR3 has 15 residues. The CDR3 is CASSPRDRENQPQHF. The CDR3 DNA sequence: TGTGCCAGCAGTCCCCGGGACAGGGAGAATCAGCCCCAGCATTTT.

The V gene is TRBV6-1, the J gene TRBJ1-2, with unresolved D. Trimming removed 1 base at V and 3 bases at J, with 6 bases between. In germline, CDR1 is MNHNS, CDR2 SASEGT. This CDR3 region has 13 residues. This chain's CDR3 is CASSEDSYYGYTF. CDR3 nucleotide sequence: TGTGCCAGCAGTGAAGACAGCTACTATGGCTACACCTTC.

The rearrangement uses TRBV5-4 and TRBJ2-3; 9 bases agree with TRBD2. Germline CDR1 SGHNT, CDR2 YYREEE (reference sequence). The CDR3 is 15 residues long. Trimming took 0 bases from V and 4 from J; bases not matched to a gene: 3. The CDR3 sequence: CASSLGSGSADTQYF. CDR3 bases: TGTGCCAGCAGCTTGGGTAGCGGGAGCGCAGATACGCAGTATTTT.

The rearrangement links TRBV7-6 to TRBJ1-3; 9 bases map to TRBD1. V shed 5 bases and J 6 bases; nucleotides not matched to a gene: 11. CDR1 SGHVS and CDR2 FNYEAQ come from the germline V gene. CDR3 length: 16 residues. The CDR3: CASSPTQGAYENTIYF. DNA for the CDR3: TGTGCCAGCAGCCCCACACAGGGGGCGTACGAAAACACCATATATTTT.

V usage is TRBV28 and J usage is TRBJ1-6; D call uncertain. The CDR3 contains 12 residues. Trimming took 6 bases from V and 6 from J, leaving 6 bases between them. Germline assignment: CDR1 MDHEN and CDR2 SYDVKM. CDR3 sequence (DNA): TGTGCCAGCAGGGAGACTAATTCACCCCTCCACTTT. Its translation: CASRETNSPLHF.

The V gene is TRBV27, the J gene TRBJ2-2; D remains unclear. Germline V CDR1 and CDR2: MNHEY, SMNVEV (reference sequence). Trimming took off 4 bases at V and 1 base at J, with 4 bases between the two ends. This CDR3 has 13 amino acids. Written as DNA, the CDR3 is TGTGCCAGCAGTTGGAGGAACACCGGGGAGCTGTTTTTT. It specifies CASSWRNTGELFF.

The chain recombines TRBV10-3 with TRBJ2-1, with 13 bases that match TRBD2. Germline CDR1 ENHRY, CDR2 SYGVKD. The V segment lost 2 bases and the J segment 0 bases; nucleotides outside the gene matches: 10. This CDR3 has 20 amino acids. The CDR3 spells CAISETPGLAGPSSYNEQFF. The CDR3 DNA sequence: TGTGCCATCAGTGAGACCCCGGGACTAGCGGGGCCTAGCTCCTACAATGAGCAGTTCTTC.

The chain carries TRBV11-2 and TRBJ2-7; 7 bases fit TRBD2. V trimming: 5 bases; J trimming: 0 bases; junction bases outside the gene matches: 19. Germline lookup yields CDR1 SGHAT and CDR2 FQNNGV. CDR3 length: 19 amino acids. CDR3 coding DNA: TGTGCCAGCAGCCCGCAAGGAAGGAACCTAGCGGTTAGCTCCTACGAGCAGTACTTC. Its translation: CASSPQGRNLAVSSYEQYF.

The chain employs TRBV5-4 and TRBJ2-2, with 10 bases identical to TRBD1. J lost 4 bases, V lost 2 bases, and 2 bases had no gene match. This CDR3 contains 15 residues. Looked up from germline, CDR1 is SGHNT and CDR2 is YYREEE (reference sequence). The CDR3, as DNA: TGTGCCAGCAGCTTCGGGACAGGGGTCACCGGGGAGCTGTTTTTT. The encoded protein is CASSFGTGVTGELFF.

The CDR3 DNA reads TGTGCCAGCAGTTACTCCTTCGACAGAGACTACGAGCAGTACTTC. It yields the protein CASSYSFDRDYEQYF. This chain links TRBV6-5 with TRBJ2-7; a possible D gene is TRBD1 (5 bases). Trimming removed 0 bases from V and 3 bases from J, with 12 bases in between. The CDR3 runs to 15 residues. Germline CDR1 and CDR2: MNHEY and SVGAGI.

The chain uses TRBV4-1 and TRBJ1-5; TRBD1 aligns across 7 bases. The CDR3 has 17 residues. Germline trimming cut 2 bases from V and 0 bases from J; bases unmatched to any gene: 7. Germline loops: CDR1 MGHRA, CDR2 YSYEKL. The CDR3 region has the DNA TGCGCCAGCAGCCAACGACAGGGCGGGCATAGCAATCAGCCCCAGCATTTT. This codes for CASSQRQGGHSNQPQHF.

The J gene is TRBJ2-7, the V gene TRBV7-9, with 9 bases matching TRBD1. CDR3 length: 16 amino acids. Germline V lookup: CDR1 SEHNR, CDR2 FQNEAQ (reference sequence). Trimming took 4 bases from V and 1 from J; bases not matched to a gene: 8. The CDR3 sequence: CASSSSGTGISYEQYF. The CDR3 DNA sequence: TGTGCCAGCAGCTCCTCAGGGACAGGGATTTCCTACGAGCAGTACTTC.

This rearrangement joins TRBV4-1 to TRBJ2-7; possibly TRBD2 for D (6 bases). V was shortened by 0 bases and J by 4 bases, with 16 bases between the two germline ends. This CDR3 has 16 residues. Germline CDR1 reads MGHRA; CDR2 reads YSYEKL. This CDR3 reads CASSQDNGGFSYEQYF. CDR3 sequence (DNA): TGCGCCAGCAGCCAAGATAACGGGGGATTCTCATACGAGCAGTACTTC.

This chain uses TRBV7-9 with TRBJ1-2; weak D call: TRBD1 (6 bases). Trimming left V 0 bases short and J 4 bases short, with 15 bases between. This CDR3 comprises 16 residues. Looked up from germline, CDR1 is SEHNR and CDR2 is FQNEAQ (reference sequence). As DNA, the CDR3 is TGTGCCAGCAGCTTAGCGCTTATACAGGGTTCCTATGGCTACACCTTC. It is translated as CASSLALIQGSYGYTF.